This T cell receptor (beta chain) was captured by sequencing in a study of CD8 T cells in cerebrospinal fluid in Alzheimer's disease. CSF cells underwent 10X single-cell V(D)J and 5' gene-expression profiling. TCRdb reprocessed the 10x single-cell sequencing reads and stores each CDR3 protein as one record, lacking DNA. This sample's table reports roughly 1,400 distinct CDR3 sequences. This CDR3 is 15 amino acids long. The V gene's germline CDR1 is SGHRS and CDR2 YFSETQ. General study points: Expanded clones of at least 3% were commoner in Alzheimer's patients than healthy subjects.

Measured by frequency, this clonotype is medium-sized (0.01 to 0.1%). Its antigen remains unidentified. A live/dead marker was used to sort live CSF cells for droplet sequencing. Input material: cerebrospinal fluid. The sequence was collected from a human donor in good health. This chain connects TRBV5-1 to TRBJ2-5; checking the TCRdb D call of TRBD1 is not possible without DNA. The CDR3 loop reads CASSLDAGDGKTQYF.